The clone carrying this TCR beta chain was recorded only once. These data originate in a study of blood T cell repertoires in COVID-19. About the research overall: Some COVID-19 samples were acute and others convalescent; all came from the United States, Italy and Spain.

In germline, CDR1 is SGHTA, CDR2 FQGTGA. The CDR3 is made up of 16 amino acids. After removal of 5 bases from V and 4 bases from J, the junction contained 13 bases not matched to a gene. Authors' processing steps: By means of reference gene primer amplification, nucleated cell counts were estimated. TCRdb's table, derived via immunoSEQ multiplex PCR, lists solely in-frame clones and lacks some. The V and J calls and clone size were taken over from that table, and D and trimming were inferred from the DNA. The sample holds roughly 190,000 clones; about 80% are singletons and the top ten take over 2%. The TCR originated in a human donor with acute or convalescent COVID-19. The donor label of this sample is uncertain. The chain employs TRBV7-3 and TRBJ2-5, with 7 bases aligning to TRBD2. The material sequenced was peripheral blood. Written as DNA, the CDR3 is TGTGCCAGCAGCCCCTACGGGGCGGGAGCAGGAGAGACCCAGTACTTC. Encoded protein: CASSPYGAGAGETQYF.